A selection of T cell receptor beta chains follows, all from one sample in a study of graft-versus-host responses after intestinal transplantation. Assay: immunoSEQ multiplex PCR; the TCRdb copy retains only in-frame clones and omits some. This table has over 8,500 clones, under 35% appearing once. The source was alloreactive CD8+ T cells from a mixed lymphocyte reaction culture, collected before intestinal transplant. The receptors originated from a human patient who received an intestinal transplant. CDR3s include the opening cysteine and the closing phenylalanine or tryptophan. The order of the fields is J gene, D gene, V gene, clone size, CDR3 protein, CDR3 DNA. The D gene is left open where the match is weak. Clone sizes are given selectively: once, few, many, or a class where the clone is expanded.

j_call: TRBJ1-2; d_call: .; v_call: TRBV14; clone_size: medium-sized; cdr3_aa: CASSQQGSNYGYTF; cdr3_nt: TGTGCCAGCAGCCAACAGGGGTCTAACTATGGCTACACCTTC
j_call: TRBJ1-1; d_call: .; v_call: TRBV6-1; clone_size: few; cdr3_aa: CAAGVTEAFF; cdr3_nt: TGTGCCGCAGGGGTCACTGAAGCTTTCTTT
j_call: TRBJ1-1; d_call: TRBD1; v_call: TRBV9; clone_size: .; cdr3_aa: CASSAGTQGIHTEAFF; cdr3_nt: TGTGCCAGCAGCGCGGGGACACAGGGGATTCACACTGAAGCTTTCTTT
j_call: TRBJ2-7; d_call: TRBD1; v_call: TRBV19; clone_size: medium-sized; cdr3_aa: CASSTGQGKYEQYF; cdr3_nt: TGTGCCAGTAGTACAGGACAGGGTAAATACGAGCAGTACTTC
j_call: TRBJ2-1; d_call: TRBD2; v_call: TRBV7-9; clone_size: .; cdr3_aa: CASSFTSGGPSYNEQFF; cdr3_nt: TGTGCCAGCAGCTTTACTAGCGGGGGACCCTCCTACAATGAGCAGTTCTTC
j_call: TRBJ1-1; d_call: .; v_call: TRBV2; clone_size: medium-sized; cdr3_aa: CASSPQVVNTEAFF; cdr3_nt: TGTGCCAGCAGCCCACAGGTGGTGAACACTGAAGCTTTCTTT
j_call: TRBJ2-1; d_call: .; v_call: TRBV21-1; clone_size: few; cdr3_aa: CASSKKKTGTGGREQFF; cdr3_nt: TGTGCCAGCAGCAAGAAAAAAACCGGGACAGGGGGCAGGGAGCAGTTCTTC
j_call: TRBJ2-3; d_call: .; v_call: TRBV9; clone_size: few; cdr3_aa: CASSVGYTSADTQYF; cdr3_nt: TGTGCCAGCAGCGTAGGGTATACCTCAGCAGATACGCAGTATTTT
j_call: TRBJ1-1; d_call: TRBD1; v_call: TRBV27; clone_size: .; cdr3_aa: CASGTGGTEAFF; cdr3_nt: TGTGCCAGCGGGACAGGGGGCACTGAAGCTTTCTTT
j_call: TRBJ1-2; d_call: .; v_call: TRBV27; clone_size: medium-sized; cdr3_aa: CASSLQATNYGYTF; cdr3_nt: TGTGCCAGCAGTCTACAGGCGACTAACTATGGCTACACCTTC
j_call: TRBJ1-2; d_call: .; v_call: TRBV11-2; clone_size: few; cdr3_aa: CASSLPPLGENYGYTF; cdr3_nt: TGTGCCAGCAGCTTACCCCCCCTTGGGGAGAACTATGGCTACACCTTC
j_call: TRBJ1-5; d_call: TRBD1; v_call: TRBV19; clone_size: medium-sized; cdr3_aa: CASSPSTGVAQPQHF; cdr3_nt: TGTGCCAGTAGTCCTTCGACAGGGGTGGCGCAGCCCCAGCATTTT
j_call: TRBJ2-1; d_call: TRBD2; v_call: TRBV4-1; clone_size: .; cdr3_aa: CASSLSGGDKNEQFF; cdr3_nt: TGTGCCAGCAGCCTTTCCGGGGGGGACAAAAATGAGCAGTTCTTC
j_call: TRBJ2-7; d_call: .; v_call: TRBV6-5; clone_size: medium-sized; cdr3_aa: CATKDGISYEQYF; cdr3_nt: TGTGCCACCAAGGACGGGATTTCCTACGAGCAGTACTTC
j_call: TRBJ2-7; d_call: TRBD2; v_call: TRBV19; clone_size: .; cdr3_aa: CASSTPRLAGDYYEQYF; cdr3_nt: TGTGCCAGTAGTACCCCACGACTAGCGGGGGATTACTACGAGCAGTACTTC
j_call: TRBJ1-2; d_call: .; v_call: TRBV29-1; clone_size: .; cdr3_aa: CSVGGGVNYGYTF; cdr3_nt: TGCAGCGTTGGTGGAGGGGTGAACTATGGCTACACCTTC
j_call: TRBJ2-1; d_call: TRBD1; v_call: TRBV7-8; clone_size: .; cdr3_aa: CASSLQGSSYNEQFF; cdr3_nt: TGTGCCAGCAGCCTACAGGGGAGCTCCTACAATGAGCAGTTCTTC
j_call: TRBJ1-2; d_call: .; v_call: TRBV5-5; clone_size: medium-sized; cdr3_aa: CASSLPPGVLYGYTF; cdr3_nt: TGTGCCAGCAGCCTTCCCCCGGGGGTACTCTATGGCTACACCTTC
j_call: TRBJ2-3; d_call: .; v_call: TRBV7-9; clone_size: .; cdr3_aa: CASSPVTGTDTQYF; cdr3_nt: TGTGCCAGCAGCCCCGTCACAGGGACAGATACGCAGTATTTT
j_call: TRBJ1-5; d_call: TRBD1; v_call: TRBV19; clone_size: medium-sized; cdr3_aa: CASSATDRVRQPQHF; cdr3_nt: TGTGCCAGTAGCGCGACGGACAGGGTAAGACAGCCCCAGCATTTT
j_call: TRBJ2-7; d_call: .; v_call: TRBV6-4; clone_size: .; cdr3_aa: CASSANPAGAREQYF; cdr3_nt: TGTGCCAGCAGTGCAAACCCCGCGGGGGCTAGGGAGCAGTACTTC
j_call: TRBJ2-7; d_call: .; v_call: TRBV6-1; clone_size: few; cdr3_aa: CASTLGGEQYF; cdr3_nt: TGTGCCAGCACCCTGGGGGGCGAGCAGTACTTC
j_call: TRBJ2-7; d_call: .; v_call: TRBV6-6; clone_size: .; cdr3_aa: CASSYLDSTYEQYF; cdr3_nt: TGTGCCAGCAGTTACTTAGACAGTACCTACGAGCAGTACTTC
j_call: TRBJ2-7; d_call: TRBD1; v_call: TRBV27; clone_size: medium-sized; cdr3_aa: CASSLGQGLLSYEQYF; cdr3_nt: TGTGCCAGCAGTTTGGGACAGGGTTTACTCTCCTACGAGCAGTACTTC
j_call: TRBJ1-2; d_call: .; v_call: TRBV7-9; clone_size: few; cdr3_aa: CASSTIQYGYTF; cdr3_nt: TGTGCCAGCAGCACCATCCAGTACGGCTACACCTTC
j_call: TRBJ2-7; d_call: .; v_call: TRBV27; clone_size: .; cdr3_aa: CASSLYPGGGKYEQYF; cdr3_nt: TGTGCCAGCAGTTTATACCCCGGGGGTGGTAAGTACGAGCAGTACTTC
j_call: TRBJ1-2; d_call: .; v_call: TRBV7-9; clone_size: few; cdr3_aa: CASSLFIGDNNYGYTF; cdr3_nt: TGTGCCAGCAGCTTATTCATCGGGGACAACAACTATGGCTACACCTTC
j_call: TRBJ2-5; d_call: TRBD1; v_call: TRBV6-1; clone_size: few; cdr3_aa: CASSERHRGLGQETQYF; cdr3_nt: TGTGCCAGCAGTGAGCGCCACAGGGGGCTGGGGCAAGAGACCCAGTACTTC
j_call: TRBJ2-7; d_call: .; v_call: TRBV11-1; clone_size: few; cdr3_aa: CASSIVGTDYEQYF; cdr3_nt: TGTGCCAGCAGCATAGTAGGGACTGACTACGAGCAGTACTTC
j_call: TRBJ2-1; d_call: TRBD2; v_call: TRBV19; clone_size: few; cdr3_aa: CASSMMSGGLSYNEQFF; cdr3_nt: TGTGCCAGTAGTATGATGAGCGGGGGCCTCTCCTACAATGAGCAGTTCTTC
j_call: TRBJ2-1; d_call: .; v_call: TRBV7-9; clone_size: once; cdr3_aa: CASSPLVNEQFF; cdr3_nt: TGTGCCAGCAGCCCACTAGTAAATGAGCAGTTCTTC
j_call: TRBJ2-3; d_call: TRBD2; v_call: TRBV7-2; clone_size: .; cdr3_aa: CASSFPKLAGQTDTQYF; cdr3_nt: TGTGCCAGCAGCTTCCCCAAACTAGCGGGGCAGACAGATACGCAGTATTTT
j_call: TRBJ1-1; d_call: .; v_call: TRBV29-1; clone_size: .; cdr3_aa: CSVAVVGGTEAFF; cdr3_nt: TGCAGCGTTGCGGTAGTCGGGGGTACTGAAGCTTTCTTT
j_call: TRBJ2-5; d_call: TRBD2; v_call: TRBV15; clone_size: .; cdr3_aa: CATSGPRGENQETQYF; cdr3_nt: TGTGCCACCAGCGGACCCCGGGGGGAGAACCAAGAGACCCAGTACTTC
j_call: TRBJ2-3; d_call: .; v_call: TRBV6-4; clone_size: few; cdr3_aa: CASSRVVGADTQYF; cdr3_nt: TGTGCCAGCAGCCGCGTTGTGGGAGCAGATACGCAGTATTTT
j_call: TRBJ2-5; d_call: TRBD2; v_call: TRBV6-6; clone_size: few; cdr3_aa: CASQTSGQETQYF; cdr3_nt: TGTGCCAGCCAAACTAGCGGCCAAGAGACCCAGTACTTC
j_call: TRBJ2-3; d_call: .; v_call: TRBV7-6; clone_size: few; cdr3_aa: CASSFGQGTDTQYF; cdr3_nt: TGTGCCAGCAGCTTTGGGCAGGGCACAGATACGCAGTATTTT
j_call: TRBJ2-7; d_call: TRBD2; v_call: TRBV9; clone_size: few; cdr3_aa: CASSASGGGSEQYF; cdr3_nt: TGTGCCAGCAGCGCATCGGGGGGGGGATCCGAGCAGTACTTC
j_call: TRBJ1-1; d_call: TRBD1; v_call: TRBV19; clone_size: few; cdr3_aa: CASSIGSGGVTEAFF; cdr3_nt: TGTGCCAGTAGTATAGGATCAGGGGGTGTCACTGAAGCTTTCTTT
j_call: TRBJ2-7; d_call: .; v_call: TRBV5-6; clone_size: medium-sized; cdr3_aa: CASSSDSYEQYF; cdr3_nt: TGTGCCAGCAGCTCGGACAGCTACGAGCAGTACTTC
j_call: TRBJ2-1; d_call: .; v_call: TRBV25-1; clone_size: .; cdr3_aa: CASSGERFGDEQFF; cdr3_nt: TGTGCCAGCAGTGGGGAGCGGTTTGGGGATGAGCAGTTCTTC
j_call: TRBJ1-5; d_call: .; v_call: TRBV6-1; clone_size: few; cdr3_aa: CASSEAYSNQPQHF; cdr3_nt: TGTGCCAGCAGCGAGGCCTATAGCAATCAGCCCCAGCATTTT
j_call: TRBJ2-1; d_call: .; v_call: TRBV20-1; clone_size: .; cdr3_aa: CSAIGGEQFF; cdr3_nt: TGCAGTGCTATAGGGGGAGAGCAGTTCTTC
j_call: TRBJ1-1; d_call: .; v_call: TRBV5-3; clone_size: few; cdr3_aa: CARSLGIGFGGAFF; cdr3_nt: TGTGCCAGAAGCTTGGGTATAGGTTTCGGGGGAGCTTTCTTT
j_call: TRBJ2-2; d_call: TRBD1; v_call: TRBV29-1; clone_size: few; cdr3_aa: CSVDRGPGELFF; cdr3_nt: TGCAGCGTCGACAGGGGGCCCGGGGAGCTGTTTTTT
j_call: TRBJ1-5; d_call: .; v_call: TRBV19; clone_size: .; cdr3_aa: CASSPTVQPQHF; cdr3_nt: TGTGCCAGTAGTCCCACTGTTCAGCCCCAGCATTTT
j_call: TRBJ1-4; d_call: .; v_call: TRBV15; clone_size: .; cdr3_aa: CATSRLPWGDGEEKLFF; cdr3_nt: TGTGCCACCAGCAGGCTCCCCTGGGGCGATGGAGAAGAAAAACTGTTTTTT
j_call: TRBJ2-5; d_call: TRBD1; v_call: TRBV15; clone_size: few; cdr3_aa: CATSRIHRGTQYF; cdr3_nt: TGTGCCACCAGCAGAATACACAGGGGAACCCAGTACTTC
j_call: TRBJ2-3; d_call: TRBD1; v_call: TRBV6-5; clone_size: .; cdr3_aa: CASSYDDRGSDTQYF; cdr3_nt: TGTGCCAGCAGTTACGACGACAGGGGGTCTGATACGCAGTATTTT
j_call: TRBJ1-5; d_call: TRBD1; v_call: TRBV4-1; clone_size: medium-sized; cdr3_aa: CASSQRQGLDQPQHF; cdr3_nt: TGCGCCAGCAGCCAAAGACAGGGTTTGGACCAGCCCCAGCATTTT
j_call: TRBJ1-1; d_call: .; v_call: TRBV5-6; clone_size: .; cdr3_aa: CASSLGGGGGPNTEAFF; cdr3_nt: TGTGCCAGCAGCTTGGGGGGTGGAGGAGGACCGAACACTGAAGCTTTCTTT
j_call: TRBJ2-1; d_call: .; v_call: TRBV10-1; clone_size: .; cdr3_aa: CASSVLVDRMNEQFF; cdr3_nt: TGCGCCAGCAGTGTTTTGGTCGACAGGATGAATGAGCAGTTCTTC
j_call: TRBJ2-5; d_call: TRBD1; v_call: TRBV5-4; clone_size: .; cdr3_aa: CASSNGQGQETQYF; cdr3_nt: TGTGCCAGCAGCAACGGACAGGGCCAAGAGACCCAGTACTTC
j_call: TRBJ1-5; d_call: TRBD1; v_call: TRBV27; clone_size: .; cdr3_aa: CASGTGQGTGPQHF; cdr3_nt: TGTGCCAGCGGAACGGGACAGGGGACGGGGCCCCAGCATTTT
j_call: TRBJ2-5; d_call: .; v_call: TRBV4-1; clone_size: medium-sized; cdr3_aa: CASSRGGGLGETQYF; cdr3_nt: TGCGCCAGCAGCCGGGGCGGGGGCCTGGGAGAGACCCAGTACTTC
j_call: TRBJ2-1; d_call: TRBD2; v_call: TRBV9; clone_size: .; cdr3_aa: CASSSRTSGEDLYEQFF; cdr3_nt: TGTGCCAGCAGCTCCCGGACTAGCGGGGAAGACTTATATGAGCAGTTCTTC
j_call: TRBJ1-1; d_call: TRBD1; v_call: TRBV13; clone_size: .; cdr3_aa: CASSLALHRGLNTEAFF; cdr3_nt: TGTGCCAGCAGCTTAGCGCTACACAGGGGGTTGAACACTGAAGCTTTCTTT
j_call: TRBJ1-1; d_call: TRBD1; v_call: TRBV19; clone_size: .; cdr3_aa: CASKGQGIRAFF; cdr3_nt: TGTGCCAGTAAGGGACAGGGGATTAGAGCTTTCTTT
j_call: TRBJ1-2; d_call: .; v_call: TRBV29-1; clone_size: .; cdr3_aa: CSVEDPGEYTF; cdr3_nt: TGCAGCGTTGAAGATCCGGGAGAATACACCTTC
j_call: TRBJ2-4; d_call: .; v_call: TRBV5-6; clone_size: medium-sized; cdr3_aa: CASAGQLDIQYF; cdr3_nt: TGTGCCAGCGCTGGACAGTTGGACATTCAGTACTTC